One and the same sample provided the 22 T cell receptor beta chains below, sequenced in a study of B cell selection in AIRE deficiency. Produced via immunoSEQ multiplex PCR; TCRdb's table is partial and in-frame only. Of some 25,000 clones listed, roughly 96% were seen once; the top ten hold approximately 0.2%. Conventional CD4 T cells were sorted as CD4+CD127+ cells. The sequenced sample was conventional CD4+ T cells sorted from PBMCs. The receptors come from a human donor with AIRE deficiency.

This chain links TRBV7-2 with TRBJ1-5; D is unresolved. The V end lost 2 bases, the J end lost 2 bases, and 7 bases lay between the germline ends. The germline V gene encodes CDR1 SGHTA and CDR2 FQGNSA. This CDR3 is built from 14 residues. CDR3 region: CASSLSGGNQPQHF. The CDR3 region has the DNA TGTGCCAGCAGCTTATCCGGGGGCAATCAGCCCCAGCATTTT.

The chain joins TRBV5-4 to TRBJ2-3; D assignment may be TRBD1 or TRBD2 (6 bases each). The CDR3 sequence is 14 residues long. With 2 bases removed from V and 2 bases from J, the gap between germline ends came to 9 bases. Germline assignment: CDR1 SGHNT and CDR2 YYREEE (reference sequence). The chain's CDR3 is CASSLGGFTDTQYF. In DNA form, the CDR3 reads TGTGCCAGCAGCTTAGGGGGGTTCACAGATACGCAGTATTTT.

The J gene is TRBJ2-2, the V gene TRBV12-5; 7 positions match TRBD1. Trimming at V came to 0 bases and at J to 5 bases, leaving 6 bases not matched to a gene. There are 16 residues in the CDR3. Germline V CDR1 and CDR2: LGHNT, FRNRAP. CDR3 sequence: CASGLVMGQYTGELFF. The CDR3 DNA follows: TGTGCTAGTGGTTTGGTTATGGGACAGTATACCGGGGAGCTGTTTTTT.

The gene calls are TRBV28 and TRBJ1-1, with 7 bases matching TRBD1. The CDR3 consists of 18 residues. Germline V gene lookup returns CDR1 MDHEN and CDR2 SYDVKM. With V trimmed by 6 bases and J by 0 bases, 16 bases remained unmatched. The CDR3 DNA reads TGTGCCAGCAGCCGATATTCCAGGACAGGCCTAATGAACACTGAAGCTTTCTTT. It is translated as CASSRYSRTGLMNTEAFF.

The genes are TRBV7-2 and TRBJ2-3, with TRBD2 matching 11 bases. Germline-derived CDR1 and CDR2 are SGHTA and FQGNSA. CDR3 length equals 16 residues. Trimming cost V 0 bases and J 2 bases; bases outside gene matches: 1. The CDR3 DNA follows: TGTGCCAGCAGCTTAGCGGGACTAGCGGACACAGATACGCAGTATTTT. Residues: CASSLAGLADTDTQYF.

DNA of the CDR3: TGTGCCAGCAGCTTAGATGGCACCGGGGAGCTGTTTTTT. Translation gives CASSLDGTGELFF. This chain connects TRBV11-3 to TRBJ2-2; no firm D call. Trimming left V 0 bases short and J 4 bases short, with 3 bases between. The CDR3 sequence is 13 residues long. CDR1 SGHNT and CDR2 YENEEA come from the germline V gene.

The rearrangement links TRBV5-4 to TRBJ1-2; maybe TRBD1 (5 bases). Germline CDR1 is SGHNT and CDR2 is YYREEE (reference sequence). Trimming removed 5 bases from V and 3 bases from J, with 20 bases in between. The CDR3 runs to 16 residues. The CDR3 DNA is TGTGCCAGCAGAGGGGAGATGGGTCGACTTGACTATGGCTACACCTTC. This translates into CASRGEMGRLDYGYTF.

J is TRBJ2-1 and V is TRBV27; 8 nucleotides match TRBD1. V was pared by 5 bases and J by 4 bases, with 1 base of the junction left unmatched. The CDR3 sequence is 13 residues long. Germline V gene data show CDR1 as MNHEY and CDR2 as SMNVEV (reference sequence). In DNA form, the CDR3 reads TGTGCCAGCAGTAGGACAGGGTACAATGAGCAGTTCTTC. This sequence encodes CASSRTGYNEQFF.

V gene TRBV7-2 combines with J gene TRBJ2-1, with a possible D match to TRBD2 (6 bases). The CDR3 spans 14 residues. With 2 bases removed from V and 7 bases from J, the gap between germline ends came to 12 bases. Looked up from germline, CDR1 is SGHTA and CDR2 is FQGNSA. CDR3 nucleotide sequence: TGTGCCAGCAGCTTAAGGAGGGAGCTAAATGAGCAGTTCTTC. This encodes CASSLRRELNEQFF.

The genes are TRBV9 and TRBJ2-7, with 11 positions matching TRBD2. The CDR3 runs to 15 residues. Germline lookup yields CDR1 SGDLS and CDR2 YYNGEE. V shed 4 bases, J shed 2 bases, and the junction held 5 bases outside the gene matches. The CDR3 reads CASSPGTSGPYEQYF. DNA for the CDR3: TGTGCCAGCAGCCCAGGGACTAGCGGCCCCTACGAGCAGTACTTC.

This clone was detected only once. The chain joins TRBV7-8 to TRBJ2-1; 13 positions match TRBD2. The germline gives CDR1 SGHVS, CDR2 FQNEAQ. This CDR3 has 18 residues. Trimming at V came to 5 bases and at J to 2 bases, leaving 9 bases not matched to a gene. CDR3 loop: CASSPGLAGAYTYNEQFF. The DNA of the CDR3 is TGTGCCAGCAGCCCCGGACTAGCGGGAGCCTATACCTACAATGAGCAGTTCTTC.

V and J are TRBV6-6 and TRBJ2-7; 9 nucleotides line up with TRBD2. The length of the CDR3 is 13 residues. The germline CDR1 and CDR2 sequences are MNHNY and SVGAGI (reference sequence). The DNA of the CDR3 is TGTGCAGCGGGGGGCAGGGACCCCTACGAGCAGTACTTC. Its translation: CAAGGRDPYEQYF.

This clone showed up just once. This chain joins TRBV28 and TRBJ2-7; the D gene could be TRBD1 or TRBD2 (6 bases each). Trimming removed 3 bases at V and 2 bases at J, with 14 bases between. Germline V gene data show CDR1 as MDHEN and CDR2 as SYDVKM. The CDR3 contains 15 residues. The CDR3 sequence: CASSLGGTAPYEQYF. CDR3 DNA sequence: TGTGCCAGCAGTTTGGGGGGCACCGCACCCTACGAGCAGTACTTC.

The chain is built from TRBV18 and TRBJ2-6, with TRBD1 matching over 7 bases. CDR3 length: 17 residues. With V trimmed by 0 bases and J by 1 base, 3 bases remained unmatched. The germline V gene has CDR1 KGHSH and CDR2 LQKENI. The CDR3 is CASSPPTGESGANVLTF. For the CDR3, the DNA is TGTGCCAGCTCACCACCAACAGGGGAGTCTGGGGCCAACGTCCTGACTTTC.

The CDR3 coding sequence is TGTGCCAGCAGCTTAGCAGGGAATCGTGGAAACACCATATATTTT. This translates into CASSLAGNRGNTIYF. V usage is TRBV7-2 and J usage is TRBJ1-3, with D uncertain. The ends were cut back, 0 bases at V and 3 bases at J, with 9 bases in the middle. The CDR3 has 15 amino acids. Germline CDR1 SGHTA, CDR2 FQGNSA.

The CDR3 reads CASSAPGDSAFGYTF. CDR3 bases: TGTGCCAGCAGCGCGCCCGGGGACAGCGCGTTTGGCTACACCTTC. The chain joins TRBV28 to TRBJ1-2; 7 bases align to TRBD1. Germline CDR1 MDHEN, CDR2 SYDVKM. The CDR3 totals 15 residues. The V gene end was trimmed by 6 bases and the J gene end by 7 bases; junction bases not matched to a gene: 14.

Comment on this clone: Germline and junction disagree at one end, which may indicate a read error. The CDR3 sequence is CASSLAETAINF. In nucleotides, the CDR3 is TGTGCCAGCAGCCTGGCGGAGACAGCCATAAACTTC. The chain joins TRBV28 to TRBJ2-5, with a weak D call TRBD1 (5 bases). Germline lookup yields CDR1 MDHEN and CDR2 SYDVKM. This CDR3 comprises 12 residues.

The gene calls are TRBV5-1 and TRBJ1-1; tentatively, D is TRBD1 (5 bases). The germline V and J ends were trimmed by 7 bases and 1 base, with 5 bases remaining between them. This CDR3 has 11 residues. Per the germline V gene, CDR1 is SGHRS and CDR2 is YFSETQ. CDR3: CASGGNTEAFF. The CDR3 DNA reads TGCGCCAGCGGGGGGAACACTGAAGCTTTCTTT.

The rearrangement links TRBV5-4 to TRBJ1-5; D may be TRBD1 (6 bases). Trimming shortened V by 0 bases and J by 4 bases, and 8 bases separated the two germline ends. This CDR3 has 14 residues. Germline CDR1 SGHNT, CDR2 YYREEE (reference sequence). This CDR3 is CASSLGGGNQPQHF. In nucleotides, the CDR3 is TGTGCCAGCAGCTTGGGAGGGGGAAATCAGCCCCAGCATTTT.

This clone was observed a handful of times. The genes are TRBV6-5 and TRBJ1-2; D is possibly TRBD1 (5 bases). The germline V gene encodes CDR1 MNHEY and CDR2 SVGAGI. Between the trimmed V and J ends, which lost 7 bases and 2 bases, there was a span of 11 bases. The CDR3 spans 13 residues. CDR3 DNA: TGTGCCAGCACTTTAGGGGCGAACTATGGCTACACCTTC. It translates to CASTLGANYGYTF.

The J gene is TRBJ1-4, the V gene TRBV28, with D maybe TRBD1 (5 bases). The CDR3 runs to 15 residues. The germline gives CDR1 MDHEN, CDR2 SYDVKM. V dropped 8 bases and J dropped 3 bases, with 16 bases sitting between them. Here the CDR3 DNA reads TGTGCCAGCCTTCGAACCGGGGGGGCTAATGAAAAACTGTTTTTT. Protein: CASLRTGGANEKLFF.

This sequence joins TRBV7-3 and TRBJ2-3; tentatively, D is TRBD2 (6 bases). Germline CDR1 reads SGHTA; CDR2 reads FQGTGA. The CDR3 contains 15 residues. Trimming removed 4 bases at V and 2 bases at J, with 13 bases between. The chain's CDR3 is CASSSQGLNTDTQYF. The CDR3 nucleotides read TGTGCCAGCAGCTCTCAGGGACTCAACACAGATACGCAGTATTTT.